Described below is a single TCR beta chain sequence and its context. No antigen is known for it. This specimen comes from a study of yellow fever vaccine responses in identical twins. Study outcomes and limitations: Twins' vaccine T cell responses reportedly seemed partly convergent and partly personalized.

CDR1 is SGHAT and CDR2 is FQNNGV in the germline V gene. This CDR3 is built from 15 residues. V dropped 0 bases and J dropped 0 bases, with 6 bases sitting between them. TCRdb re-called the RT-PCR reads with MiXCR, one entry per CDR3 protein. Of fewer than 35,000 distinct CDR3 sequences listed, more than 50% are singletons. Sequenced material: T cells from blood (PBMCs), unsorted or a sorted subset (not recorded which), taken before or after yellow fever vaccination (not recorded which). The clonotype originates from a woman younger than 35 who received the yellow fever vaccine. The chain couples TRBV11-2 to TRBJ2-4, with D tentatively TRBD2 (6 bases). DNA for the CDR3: TGTGCCAGCAGCTTAGAGGGACTAGCCAAAAACATTCAGTACTTC. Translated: CASSLEGLAKNIQYF.